A single sample is the source of the 6 T cell receptor beta chains below, sequenced in a study of blood T cells in healthy people across ages. A J-beta primer mix and a sample-barcoded 5' primer were used in a second PCR of roughly 7 to 12 cycles. MiXCR, run by TCRdb on the 5' RACE reads, gives a single entry per CDR3 protein. This table has 550,000 to 600,000 distinct CDR3 sequences, 45% to 55% appearing once. Material: blood. The origin of the receptors is a man aged 80 or over in good health.

This chain joins TRBV9 and TRBJ2-2; 9 bases are shared with TRBD1. Germline lookup yields CDR1 SGDLS and CDR2 YYNGEE. The CDR3 consists of 16 residues. The trim removed 0 bases at V and 4 bases at J, leaving 4 bases unmatched. CDR3 region: CASSVVVTGGTGELFF. The CDR3 bases are TGTGCCAGCAGCGTAGTCGTGACAGGGGGCACCGGGGAGCTGTTTTTT.

With regard to this clonotype: One end of the junction does not line up with germline, which may come from a read error. The chain employs TRBV5-1 and TRBJ2-1, with 14 bases aligning to TRBD2. The CDR3 covers 17 residues. Germline lookup yields CDR1 SGHRS and CDR2 YFSETQ. The CDR3 protein is CASSPGTSGSSYNEQFF. The CDR3 region has the DNA TGTGCCAGCAGCCCCGGGACTAGCGGGAGTTCCTACAATGAGCAGTTCTTC.

This sequence joins TRBV9 and TRBJ2-3; D is possibly TRBD2 (6 bases). CDR3 length: 15 amino acids. Germline-derived CDR1 and CDR2 are SGDLS and YYNGEE. The germline V and J ends were trimmed by 0 bases and 4 bases, with 12 bases remaining between them. DNA for the CDR3: TGTGCCAGCAGCGTAGGCGGGGTGAGGGCAGATACGCAGTATTTT. This codes for CASSVGGVRADTQYF.

The V gene is TRBV20-1, the J gene TRBJ1-4; D uncertain. Trimming left V 2 bases short and J 4 bases short, with 5 bases between. In germline, CDR1 is DFQATT, CDR2 SNEGSKA (reference sequence). The CDR3 has 12 residues. CDR3: CSARWGNEKLFF. CDR3 sequence (DNA): TGCAGTGCTAGATGGGGTAATGAAAAACTGTTTTTT.

CDR3 bases: TGCGCCAGCAGCTTGGGTGCTAGCGGGAACGCCTACAATGAGCAGTACTTC. This codes for CASSLGASGNAYNEQYF. The rearrangement links TRBV5-1 to TRBJ2-5; 9 bases agree with TRBD2. After removal of 0 bases from V and 11 bases from J, the junction contained 17 bases not matched to a gene. Germline V CDR1 and CDR2: SGHRS, YFSETQ. There are 17 residues in the CDR3.

The V call is TRBV5-1, the J call TRBJ2-4; the D is unclear. The V gene lost 0 bases and the J gene lost 8 bases, with 15 bases spanning the gap. From germline, CDR1 is SGHRS and CDR2 YFSETQ. This CDR3 region has 15 residues. CDR3 sequence (DNA): TGCGCCAGCAGCTTGGGCCGTATTGGCGTGGACATTCAGTACTTC. Amino acids: CASSLGRIGVDIQYF.